The 3 T cell receptor beta chains given below trace back to one sample, sequenced in a study of CXCR3-negative and CXCR3-positive naive CD8 T cells. Study-wide results and limits: More hydrophobic TRB CDR3s were found in CXCR3-positive naive cells than in CXCR3-negative naive cells.

In preparing the TRB cDNA libraries, 5' RACE with UMI labels was used. TCRdb re-called the 5' RACE reads, yielding one record per CDR3 amino acid sequence without DNA. This sample contains roughly 120,000 distinct CDR3 sequences. Which antigens these TCRs recognize remains unknown. Material: naive CXCR3+ CD8+ T cells from blood. The subset is: CD45RO-CCR7+CD27+CD95- naive CD8+ T cells expressing CXCR3 (TNR3+). Source of these receptors: a human donor in good health. Some clones in this sample may be carry-over from other donors' samples.

This chain connects TRBV20-1 to TRBJ1-2. This CDR3 comprises 13 residues. Germline V gives CDR1 DFQATT, CDR2 SNEGSKA (reference sequence). CDR3 sequence: CSAREADHYGYTF.

The chain joins TRBV7-6 to TRBJ2-6. The CDR3 loop spans 14 amino acids. Germline loops: CDR1 SGHVS, CDR2 FNYEAQ. CDR3 region: CASSPGVGANVLTF.

The CDR3 reads CASSRTSGGRNEQFF. This sequence joins TRBV5-5 and TRBJ2-1; TCRdb lists TRBD2, though no DNA is available to test this call. From germline, CDR1 is SGHKS and CDR2 YYEKEE (reference sequence). The CDR3 length is 15 residues.